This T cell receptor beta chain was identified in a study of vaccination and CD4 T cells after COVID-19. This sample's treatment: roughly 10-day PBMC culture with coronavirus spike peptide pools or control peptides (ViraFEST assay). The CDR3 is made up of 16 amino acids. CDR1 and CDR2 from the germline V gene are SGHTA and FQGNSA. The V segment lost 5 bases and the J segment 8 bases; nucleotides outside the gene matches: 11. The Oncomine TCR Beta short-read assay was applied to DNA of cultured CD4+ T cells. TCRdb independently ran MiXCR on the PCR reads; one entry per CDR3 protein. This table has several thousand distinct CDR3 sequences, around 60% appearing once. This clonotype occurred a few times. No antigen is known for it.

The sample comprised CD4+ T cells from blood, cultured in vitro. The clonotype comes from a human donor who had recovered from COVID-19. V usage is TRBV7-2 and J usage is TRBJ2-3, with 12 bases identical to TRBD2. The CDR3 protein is CASSLRTSGISVTQYF. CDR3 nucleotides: TGTGCCAGCAGCCTCCGGACTAGCGGGATTTCAGTTACGCAGTATTTT.